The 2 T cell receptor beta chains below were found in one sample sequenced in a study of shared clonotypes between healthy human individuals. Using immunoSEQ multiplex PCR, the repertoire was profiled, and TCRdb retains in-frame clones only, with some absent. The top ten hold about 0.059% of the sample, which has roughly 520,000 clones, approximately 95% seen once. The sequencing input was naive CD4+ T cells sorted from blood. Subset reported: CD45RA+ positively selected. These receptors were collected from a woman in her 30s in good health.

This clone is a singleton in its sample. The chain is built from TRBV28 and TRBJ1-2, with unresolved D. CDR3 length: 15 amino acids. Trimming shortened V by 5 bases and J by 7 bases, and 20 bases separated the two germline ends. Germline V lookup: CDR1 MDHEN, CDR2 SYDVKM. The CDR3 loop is CASSPPWEAVLGYTF. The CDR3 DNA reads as TGTGCCAGCAGTCCCCCGTGGGAGGCGGTACTTGGCTACACCTTC.

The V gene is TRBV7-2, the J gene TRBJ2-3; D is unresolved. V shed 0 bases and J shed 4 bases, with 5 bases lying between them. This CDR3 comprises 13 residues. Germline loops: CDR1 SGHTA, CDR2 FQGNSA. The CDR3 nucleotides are TGTGCCAGCAGCTTAGCTGGGCCAGATACGCAGTATTTT. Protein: CASSLAGPDTQYF. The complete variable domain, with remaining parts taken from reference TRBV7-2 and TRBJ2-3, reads GAGVSQSPSNKVTEKGKDVELRCDPISGHTALYWYRQSLGQGLEFLIYFQGNSAPDKSGLPSDRFSAERTGGSVSTLTIQRTQQEDSAVYLCASSLAGPDTQYFGPGTRLTVL.